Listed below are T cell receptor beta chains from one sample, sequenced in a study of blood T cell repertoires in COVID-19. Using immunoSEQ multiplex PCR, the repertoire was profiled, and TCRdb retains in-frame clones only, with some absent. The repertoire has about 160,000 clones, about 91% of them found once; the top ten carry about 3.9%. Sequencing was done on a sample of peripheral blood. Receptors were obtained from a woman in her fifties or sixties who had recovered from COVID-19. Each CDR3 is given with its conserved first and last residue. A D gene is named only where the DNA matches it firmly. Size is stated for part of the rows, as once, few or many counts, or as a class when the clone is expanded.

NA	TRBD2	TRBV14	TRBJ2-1	TGTGCCAGCAGCCAAGATGCGCGGGGGTGGTATGAGCAGTTCTTC	CASSQDARGWYEQFF
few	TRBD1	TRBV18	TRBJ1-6	TGTGCCACCAAAGGGACAGGGAATTCACCCCTCCACTTT	CATKGTGNSPLHF
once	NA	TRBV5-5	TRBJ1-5	TGTGCCAGCAGCTTGACGGGAGGGGAAAATCAGCCCCAGCATTTT	CASSLTGGENQPQHF
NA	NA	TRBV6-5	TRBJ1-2	TGTGCCCGAAGGACAGTAGGCTACACCTTC	CARRTVGYTF
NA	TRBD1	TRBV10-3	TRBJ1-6	TGTGCCATCAGGGACGAACCGGGACAGGGAGGATCACCCCTCCACTTT	CAIRDEPGQGGSPLHF
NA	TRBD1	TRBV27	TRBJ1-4	TGTGCCAGCAGTTCCGGACAGGGGCCAGGAAAACTGTTTTTT	CASSSGQGPGKLFF
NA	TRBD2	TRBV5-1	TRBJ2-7	TGCGCCAGCAGCTTGGCGGGGACTAACTACGAGCAGTACTTC	CASSLAGTNYEQYF
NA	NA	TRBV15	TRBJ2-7	TGTGCCACCAGCAGAGATAAGAGGAAGAGCTCCTACGAGCAGTACTTC	CATSRDKRKSSYEQYF
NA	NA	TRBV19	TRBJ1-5	TGTGCCAGTAGTACCACAGGAGGCAATCAGCCCCAGCATTTT	CASSTTGGNQPQHF
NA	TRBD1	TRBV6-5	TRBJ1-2	TGTGCCAGCAGTTACGCGGACAGGGATTGGGATGGCTACACCTTC	CASSYADRDWDGYTF
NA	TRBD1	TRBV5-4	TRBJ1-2	TGTGCCAGCAGGGCAACAGGGGGAGGTTTCGTAATTAACTATGGCTACACCTTC	CASRATGGGFVINYGYTF
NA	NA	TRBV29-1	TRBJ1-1	TGCAGCGGGGAACAGGGTAGGGACACTGAAGCTTTCTTT	CSGEQGRDTEAFF
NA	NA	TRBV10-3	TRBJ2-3	TGTGCCATCAGTGTTCCTAGCACAGATACGCAGTATTTT	CAISVPSTDTQYF
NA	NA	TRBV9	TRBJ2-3	TGTGCCAGCAACTCCCCCTTCACAGATACGCAGTATTTT	CASNSPFTDTQYF
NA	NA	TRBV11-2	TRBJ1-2	TGTGCCAGCAGCTTGCGGGTGTACAGGGCGGACTATGGCTACACCTTC	CASSLRVYRADYGYTF
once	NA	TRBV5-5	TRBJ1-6	TGTGCCAGCAGCTTCACGGTGAGCTCCTATAATTCACCCCTCCACTTT	CASSFTVSSYNSPLHF
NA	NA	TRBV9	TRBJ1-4	TGTGCCAGCAGCGTGGGAGGGGGAAGTGAAAAACTGTTTTTT	CASSVGGGSEKLFF
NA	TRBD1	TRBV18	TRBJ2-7	TGTGCCAGCTCACCACCCCAACCAGGGGGATACGAGCAGTACTTC	CASSPPQPGGYEQYF
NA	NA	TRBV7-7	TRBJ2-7	TGTGCTAGCAGCTTAGGTGGGACAAGGGGAGAGGAGCAGTACTTC	CASSLGGTRGEEQYF
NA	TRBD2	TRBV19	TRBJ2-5	TGTGCCTACGGAGGAAATAGCGGGGGGGCTCGGGAGACCCAGTACTTC	CAYGGNSGGARETQYF
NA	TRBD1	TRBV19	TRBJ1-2	TGTGCCGCGAGGACAGGGGGGACCTATGGCTACACCTTC	CAARTGGTYGYTF
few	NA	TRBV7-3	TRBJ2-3	TGTGCCAGCAGCTCCCCCACAGGGACGCAGTATTTT	CASSSPTGTQYF
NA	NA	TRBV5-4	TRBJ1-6	TGTGCCAGCAGAAAAGACTCGGGGTTGCCCCTCCACTTT	CASRKDSGLPLHF
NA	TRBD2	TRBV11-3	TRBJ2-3	TGTGCCAGCAGCTTAGGACTAGCAAGCACAGATACGCAGTATTTT	CASSLGLASTDTQYF
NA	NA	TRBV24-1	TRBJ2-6	TGTGCCACCAGTGATGCGGGGGCGCGTGGGGCCAACGTCCTGACTTTC	CATSDAGARGANVLTF
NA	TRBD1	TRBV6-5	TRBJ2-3	TGTGCCAGCAGTTACGACAGGGGCGCAGGAAATACGCAGTATTTT	CASSYDRGAGNTQYF
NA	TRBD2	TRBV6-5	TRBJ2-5	TGTGCCACCCAGCGGGGGGGGCAGACCCAGTACTTC	CATQRGGQTQYF
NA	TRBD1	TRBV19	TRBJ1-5	TGTGCCAGTAGTGTCTCAGGGGGCTTCAATCAGCCCCAGCATTTT	CASSVSGGFNQPQHF
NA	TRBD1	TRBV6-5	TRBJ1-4	TGTGCCAGCAGTTACTCTGGGACAGCAACTAATGAAAAACTGTTTTTT	CASSYSGTATNEKLFF
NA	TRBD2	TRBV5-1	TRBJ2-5	TGCGCCAGCAGCTTGGCCTTGACTAGCGTCAGAGAGACCCAGTACTTC	CASSLALTSVRETQYF
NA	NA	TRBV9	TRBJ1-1	TGTGCCAGCAGCGTCAGGGACATGAACACTGAAGCTTTCTTT	CASSVRDMNTEAFF
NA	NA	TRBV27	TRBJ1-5	TGTGCCAGCAGTTCCGGACAGTATAGCAATCAGCCCCAGCATTTT	CASSSGQYSNQPQHF
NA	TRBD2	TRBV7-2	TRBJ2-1	TGTGCCAGCAGCTACACCGGGACTAGCGGGAATGAGCAGTTCTTC	CASSYTGTSGNEQFF
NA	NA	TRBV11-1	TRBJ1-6	TGTGCCAGCAGCTCCTACCTAAATGATTCACCCCTCCACTTT	CASSSYLNDSPLHF
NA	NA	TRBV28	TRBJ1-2	TGTGCCAGCAGTACCCCCGGCAGGGTAGACGGCTACACCTTC	CASSTPGRVDGYTF
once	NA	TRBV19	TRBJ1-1	TGTGCCAGTAGTTTCTTCCCAGGGGAGGGAGCTGAAGCTTTCTTT	CASSFFPGEGAEAFF
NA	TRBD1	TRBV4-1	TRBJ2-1	TGCGCCAGCAGCCGGGACAGAGGCAATGAGCAGTTCTTC	CASSRDRGNEQFF
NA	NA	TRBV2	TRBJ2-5	TGTGCCAGCAGTGTTGTAGCGGTGGCGGGAAAGACCCAGTACTTC	CASSVVAVAGKTQYF
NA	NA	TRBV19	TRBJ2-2	TGTGCCAGTAGTCTGCAGACGAACACCGGGGAGCTGTTTTTT	CASSLQTNTGELFF
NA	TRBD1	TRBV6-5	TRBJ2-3	TGTGCCAGCAGCCCAGGGGGCTCCAGGGATACGCAGTATTTT	CASSPGGSRDTQYF